The 30 T cell receptor beta chains below all came from one sample that was sequenced in a study of cytomegalovirus exposure and HLA in healthy donors. The assay was immunoSEQ multiplex PCR, and TCRdb's table has in-frame clones only and misses some. The profile shows under 300,000 clones, 85% to 90% of them singletons. The sequencing input was PBMCs. The receptors here all came from a woman between 18 and 29 years old in good health and CMV-seronegative.

The V call is TRBV29-1, the J call TRBJ2-1, with a weak D call TRBD1 (6 bases). This CDR3 has 14 amino acids. Germline V gene sequence: CDR1 SQVTM, CDR2 ANQGSEA. The V end was cut by 4 bases, the J end by 3 bases, with 13 bases between. CDR3 bases: TGCAGCGTTGGGAGGACAGAGATCTACAATGAGCAGTTCTTC. Amino acid sequence: CSVGRTEIYNEQFF.

This clone was seen a handful of times. This chain uses TRBV28 with TRBJ1-2; D might be TRBD1 (5 bases). Between the trimmed V and J ends, which lost 6 bases and 4 bases, there was a span of 12 bases. The CDR3 runs to 13 residues. Germline V gene lookup returns CDR1 MDHEN and CDR2 SYDVKM. The CDR3: CASSAGNLYGYTF. The DNA for the CDR3 is TGTGCCAGCAGCGCAGGGAACCTCTATGGCTACACCTTC.

A remark on this clone: Germline is not matched at one junction end, which may reflect a read error. The genes are TRBV28 and TRBJ1-2; 10 positions agree with TRBD1. From germline, CDR1 is MDHEN and CDR2 SYDVKM. This CDR3 is 12 amino acids long. As DNA, the CDR3 is TGTGCCAGCAGTCTGCGTGTCGGGACAGGGGTTTTC. It yields the protein CASSLRVGTGVF.

The chain couples TRBV5-1 to TRBJ1-3; no definite D call. This CDR3 is built from 15 residues. Looked up from germline, CDR1 is SGHRS and CDR2 is YFSETQ. Trimming took off 1 base at V and 2 bases at J, with 10 bases between the two ends. For the CDR3, the DNA is TGCGCCAGCAGCTTGTATTTGGCAGCTGGAAACACCATATATTTT. Protein sequence: CASSLYLAAGNTIYF.

DNA of the CDR3: TGCAGTGCTAGGGCTACTGAAGCTTTCTTT. Protein product: CSARATEAFF. V and J are TRBV20-1 and TRBJ1-1; D remains unclear. Trimming took 3 bases from V and 5 from J, leaving 4 bases between them. Per germline, CDR1 DFQATT and CDR2 SNEGSKA (reference sequence). The CDR3 is made up of 10 amino acids.

About this clone itself: One end of the junction fails to match germline, which may point to a read error. The chain joins TRBV7-2 to TRBJ2-7, with TRBD2 identical over 11 bases. Germline V lookup: CDR1 SGHTA, CDR2 FQGNSA. The CDR3 sequence is 13 residues long. The chain's CDR3 is CASRLAGGREQYF. CDR3 bases: TGTGCCAGCAGATTAGCGGGGGGGCGTGAGCAGTACTTC.

This clone was observed a single time. V usage is TRBV11-3 and J usage is TRBJ2-3; tentatively, D is TRBD1 (6 bases). The V and J ends lost 5 bases and 2 bases respectively, with 8 bases between them. Germline lookup yields CDR1 SGHNT and CDR2 YENEEA. The CDR3 consists of 13 residues. DNA of the CDR3: TGTGCCAGCAGCGGACAGCCCACAGATACGCAGTATTTT. Protein: CASSGQPTDTQYF.

The chain carries TRBV4-1 and TRBJ2-3; 10 bases are shared with TRBD2. The CDR3 covers 15 residues. The germline V gene has CDR1 MGHRA and CDR2 YSYEKL. The V segment lost 8 bases and the J segment 0 bases; nucleotides outside the gene matches: 5. The CDR3 here is CASRRTSGSTDTQYF. The CDR3 DNA sequence: TGCGCCAGCCGCCGGACTAGCGGTAGCACAGATACGCAGTATTTT.

V is TRBV7-3 and J is TRBJ2-1; 8 bases are a match to TRBD2. The CDR3 consists of 14 residues. Looked up from germline, CDR1 is SGHTA and CDR2 is FQGTGA. The junction had 5 bases not matched to a gene; V was cut back by 1 base and J by 9 bases. DNA of the CDR3: TGTGCCAGCAGCTTAAGGGGACTAGTCGGTGAGCAGTTCTTC. Its protein product is CASSLRGLVGEQFF.

This chain uses TRBV5-1 with TRBJ2-5; 9 nucleotides align to TRBD1. Germline V gene lookup returns CDR1 SGHRS and CDR2 YFSETQ. The CDR3 contains 16 residues. After removal of 4 bases from V and 1 base from J, the junction contained 8 bases not matched to a gene. CDR3 residues: CASSEGTGLLQETQYF. The CDR3 DNA is TGCGCCAGCAGCGAGGGGACAGGGCTCCTCCAAGAGACCCAGTACTTC.

V usage is TRBV2 and J usage is TRBJ2-1, with TRBD2 identical over 8 bases. In germline, CDR1 is SNHLY, CDR2 FYNNEI. Germline trimming cut 6 bases from V and 3 bases from J; bases unmatched to any gene: 10. The CDR3 is made up of 16 amino acids. The CDR3 region has the DNA TGTGCCAGCAGCGGAACCCTAGCGGGTGACTACAATGAGCAGTTCTTC. Translation: CASSGTLAGDYNEQFF.

This chain joins TRBV5-1 and TRBJ1-2, with D possibly matching TRBD1 (5 bases). Trimming cost V 1 base and J 4 bases, with 11 bases left between them. This CDR3 is 14 amino acids long. Looked up from germline, CDR1 is SGHRS and CDR2 is YFSETQ. The CDR3 DNA is TGCGCCAGCAGCTTGACCCCCGGGGGCTATGGCTACACCTTC. This codes for CASSLTPGGYGYTF. Filled out from reference TRBV5-1 and TRBJ1-2, the complete variable domain reads KAGVTQTPRYLIKTRGQQVTLSCSPISGHRSVSWYQQTPGQGLQFLFEYFSETQRNKGNFPGRFSGRQFSNSRSEMNVSTLELGDSALYLCASSLTPGGYGYTFGSGTRLTVV.

This rearrangement joins TRBV6-1 to TRBJ2-1, with 9 nucleotides matching TRBD2. Germline CDR1 and CDR2: MNHNS and SASEGT. This CDR3 has 16 amino acids. The J segment lost 11 bases and the V segment lost 0 bases, leaving 11 bases of the junction unmatched. DNA for the CDR3: TGTGCCAGCAGTGAAGCGACTAGCGGCCCCTATATAAAGCAGTTCTTC. Encoded protein: CASSEATSGPYIKQFF.

This clone was detected only a few times. V and J are TRBV6-6 and TRBJ1-3; D is uncertain. The CDR3 has 12 amino acids. Germline V CDR1 and CDR2: MNHNY, SVGAGI (reference sequence). Trimming removed 6 bases from V and 6 bases from J, with 9 bases in between. CDR3 region: CASSNRENTIYF. CDR3 DNA sequence: TGTGCCAGCAGCAACAGAGAAAACACCATATATTTT.

The chain couples TRBV28 to TRBJ2-7, with 9 bases matching TRBD1. The germline V gene encodes CDR1 MDHEN and CDR2 SYDVKM. The CDR3 runs to 14 residues. V was clipped by 4 bases and J by 5 bases; unmatched bases: 6. As DNA, the CDR3 is TGTGCCAGCAGTTGGACAGGGGTCCCCGACGAGCAGTACTTC. This gives the protein CASSWTGVPDEQYF.

The chain is built from TRBV5-6 and TRBJ2-5; TRBD1 might be the D (6 bases). This CDR3 has 15 amino acids. Trimming removed 2 bases at V and 4 bases at J, with 15 bases between. Germline V gene sequence: CDR1 SGHDT, CDR2 YYEEEE. The DNA for the CDR3 is TGTGCCAGCAGCTTAACAGGGTGGGGTGGAGAGACCCAGTACTTC. This gives the protein CASSLTGWGGETQYF.

A few counts support this clone. This rearrangement joins TRBV28 to TRBJ2-7; 7 bases match TRBD1. The CDR3 spans 14 residues. V lost 5 bases and J lost 3; bases outside the gene matches: 7. From germline, CDR1 is MDHEN and CDR2 SYDVKM. The chain's CDR3 is CASSTTGDLYEQYV. DNA for the CDR3: TGTGCCAGCAGTACTACAGGGGACCTCTACGAGCAGTACGTC.

The CDR3 bases are TGTGCCAGCAGTTTCCAGCGTCGGACGGTAGGGGCTAATGAAAAACTGTTTTTT. Translation: CASSFQRRTVGANEKLFF. The chain uses TRBV28 and TRBJ1-4; D is possibly TRBD1 (5 bases). Germline loops: CDR1 MDHEN, CDR2 SYDVKM. The CDR3 loop spans 18 amino acids. The V gene lost 3 bases and the J gene lost 3 bases, with 20 bases spanning the gap.

V and J are TRBV6-6 and TRBJ1-1, with a weak D call TRBD1 (5 bases). The V and J ends lost 5 bases and 4 bases respectively, with 14 bases between them. The CDR3 is 14 residues long. Germline V gives CDR1 MNHNY, CDR2 SVGAGI (reference sequence). CDR3 region: CASSPVSGGTEAFF. CDR3 nucleotide sequence: TGTGCCAGCAGTCCGGTCTCGGGGGGCACTGAAGCTTTCTTT.

V gene TRBV15 combines with J gene TRBJ1-6; D possibly corresponds to TRBD1 (5 bases). This CDR3 is built from 15 residues. Trimming shortened V by 0 bases and J by 14 bases, and 17 bases separated the two germline ends. CDR1 is LNHNV, CDR2 YYDKDF, per germline (reference sequence). The CDR3 reads CATSRDVRGGSSLHF. The CDR3 coding sequence is TGTGCCACCAGCAGAGATGTAAGGGGCGGATCGTCCCTCCACTTT.

The chain is built from TRBV10-2 and TRBJ2-7; D is perhaps TRBD2 (5 bases). Germline CDR1 is WSHSY and CDR2 is SAAADI. This CDR3 region has 16 residues. Trimming cost V 4 bases and J 1 base, with 17 bases left between them. The CDR3 sequence is CASSGILGEKSYEQYV. The CDR3 DNA reads TGCGCCAGCAGTGGGATTCTTGGGGAGAAGTCCTACGAGCAGTACGTC.

V usage is TRBV6-6 and J usage is TRBJ1-2; 9 bases match TRBD1. In germline, CDR1 is MNHNY, CDR2 SVGAGI (reference sequence). The CDR3 covers 14 residues. Trimming cost V 7 bases and J 4 bases; bases outside gene matches: 7. CDR3 amino acids: CASIGQGRTYGYTF. Written as DNA, the CDR3 is TGTGCCAGCATAGGACAGGGGCGGACCTATGGCTACACCTTC.

The rearrangement uses TRBV11-2 and TRBJ2-7; 9 bases agree with TRBD1. The CDR3 totals 16 residues. V was clipped by 1 base and J by 5 bases; unmatched bases: 9. From germline, CDR1 is SGHAT and CDR2 FQNNGV. The CDR3 sequence is CASSLGAGTGLNEQYV. CDR3 nucleotides: TGTGCCAGCAGCTTAGGAGCCGGGACAGGGCTCAACGAGCAGTACGTC.

The chain carries TRBV7-9 and TRBJ1-2, with TRBD1 identical over 9 bases. The V and J ends lost 1 base and 6 bases, in that order; junction bases with no gene match: 9. The CDR3 consists of 16 residues. Germline CDR1 is SEHNR and CDR2 is FQNEAQ (reference sequence). The CDR3 spells CASSLVRADRGHGYTF. CDR3 DNA sequence: TGTGCCAGCAGCTTAGTAAGAGCGGACAGGGGCCATGGCTACACCTTC.

The chain is built from TRBV7-6 and TRBJ2-3, with D perhaps matching TRBD1 (5 bases). The germline V gene encodes CDR1 SGHVS and CDR2 FNYEAQ. Trimming took off 2 bases at V and 0 bases at J, with 12 bases between the two ends. The CDR3 has 16 residues. Here the CDR3 DNA reads TGTGCCAGCAGCTTATTCACCAGGGTCAGCACAGATACGCAGTATTTT. Its translation is CASSLFTRVSTDTQYF. The full variable domain, rest sourced from reference TRBV7-6 and TRBJ2-3, is GAGVSQSPRYKVTKRGQDVALRCDPISGHVSLYWYRQALGQGPEFLTYFNYEAQQDKSGLPNDRFSAERPEGSISTLTIQRTEQRDSAMYRCASSLFTRVSTDTQYFGPGTRLTVL.

The chain joins TRBV5-5 to TRBJ1-5, with TRBD1 identical over 7 bases. The CDR3 length is 15 residues. The germline CDR1 and CDR2 sequences are SGHKS and YYEKEE (reference sequence). Trimming removed 0 bases from V and 2 bases from J; junction bases left unmatched: 2. DNA of the CDR3: TGTGCCAGCAGCTTGGGGACAGGAGGCAATCAGCCCCAGCATTTT. This codes for CASSLGTGGNQPQHF.

This chain connects TRBV27 to TRBJ1-5; the match to TRBD1 covers 8 bases. The CDR3 extends over 15 amino acids. Germline CDR1 reads MNHEY; CDR2 reads SMNVEV (reference sequence). With 5 bases clipped from V and 5 bases from J, the junction kept 8 bases outside the gene matches. CDR3 DNA: TGTGCCAGCAGTATAACAGGGGGGCGGTATCAGCCCCAGCATTTT. This translates into CASSITGGRYQPQHF.

The chain recombines TRBV7-2 with TRBJ2-1; D perhaps matches TRBD2 (6 bases). This CDR3 is built from 13 residues. Germline CDR1 SGHTA, CDR2 FQGNSA. Trimming cost V 4 bases and J 8 bases, with 12 bases left between them. The chain's CDR3 is CASSSGGVYEQFF. In nucleotides, the CDR3 is TGTGCCAGCAGCTCCGGCGGGGTCTATGAGCAGTTCTTC.

The V and J genes are TRBV4-3 and TRBJ2-2; D is unclear. The V end was cut by 1 base, the J end by 1 base, with 7 bases between. Germline CDR1 is LGHNA and CDR2 is YSLEER. There are 15 residues in the CDR3. CDR3 in DNA: TGCGCCAGCAGCCAAGTTACCAGGAACACCGGGGAGCTGTTTTTT. This encodes CASSQVTRNTGELFF.

The chain joins TRBV7-6 to TRBJ1-6, with TRBD1 identical over 7 bases. The germline V gene has CDR1 SGHVS and CDR2 FNYEAQ. This CDR3 is built from 15 residues. Germline trimming cut 5 bases from V and 4 bases from J; bases unmatched to any gene: 5. The CDR3 here is CASSPTGSYNSPLHF. The CDR3 DNA sequence: TGTGCCAGCAGCCCGACAGGGAGTTATAATTCACCCCTCCACTTT.